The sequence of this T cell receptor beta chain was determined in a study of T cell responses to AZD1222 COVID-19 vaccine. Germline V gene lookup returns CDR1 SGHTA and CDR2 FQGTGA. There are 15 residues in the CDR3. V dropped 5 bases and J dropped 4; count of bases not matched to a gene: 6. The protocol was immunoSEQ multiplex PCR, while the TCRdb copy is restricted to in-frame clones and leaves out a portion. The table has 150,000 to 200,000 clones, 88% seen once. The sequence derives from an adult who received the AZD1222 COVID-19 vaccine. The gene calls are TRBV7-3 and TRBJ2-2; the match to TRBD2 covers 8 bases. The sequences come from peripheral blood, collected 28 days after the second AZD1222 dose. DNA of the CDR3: TGTGCCAGCAGCCTCGGGAGGGCGGGCACCGGGGAGCTGTTTTTT. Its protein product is CASSLGRAGTGELFF.